This is a list of T cell receptor beta chains from one sample in a study of post-analysis software for immune sequencing data. In TCRdb, the PCR reads were re-called with MiXCR into one record per CDR3 protein. The table shows approximately 770,000 distinct CDR3 sequences, with 35% to 55% occurring only once. Input material: blood. The receptors come from a girl aged 5-17 years with multiple sclerosis. Both conserved end residues are part of each CDR3. The D gene is left open where the match is weak. Size values are once, few and many counts, or a class for expanded clones, and some rows have none.

j_gene,v_gene,abundance,d_gene,CDR3nt,CDR3aa
TRBJ1-6,TRBV7-9,NA,TRBD1,TGTGCCAGCAGCACCACAATACAGGGGATAATTCTGCCCCTCCACTTT,CASSTTIQGIILPLHF
TRBJ1-5,TRBV12-3/TRBV12-4,NA,TRBD1,TGTGCCAGCAGTACCGGGACAGGGGACAATCAGCCCCAGCATTTT,CASSTGTGDNQPQHF
TRBJ1-1,TRBV5-1,few,NA,TGCGCCAGCAGCCGGGACGAGAACACTGAAGCTTTCTTT,CASSRDENTEAFF
TRBJ2-5,TRBV10-1,few,TRBD1,TGCGCCAGCAGTCCTGGACAGGGGGCTATGAGTAAGGCCCAGTACTTC,CASSPGQGAMSKAQYF
TRBJ2-5,TRBV12-3/TRBV12-4,NA,TRBD1,TGTGCCAGCAGGTCGACGACAGGGGGAGAGACCCAGTACTTC,CASRSTTGGETQYF
TRBJ2-4,TRBV12-3/TRBV12-4,few,NA,TGTGCCAGCAGTTTGTCCAGCCCAAGCCTAGCCAAAAACATTCAGTACTTC,CASSLSSPSLAKNIQYF
TRBJ2-5,TRBV27,NA,TRBD2,TGTGCCGTCGGGGGGTTTGGGGAGACCCAGTACTTC,CAVGGFGETQYF
TRBJ2-5,TRBV10-3,few,NA,TGTGCCATCAGTGAGGTCTGGGGAGAGACCCAGTACTTC,CAISEVWGETQYF
TRBJ2-7,TRBV20-1,NA,NA,TGCGGAACAACCCGAGAATACGAGCAGTACTTC,CGTTREYEQYF
TRBJ2-7,TRBV5-1,NA,NA,TGCGTCAGCAGTCAGTCGGACCATGCAAGCTCCTACGAGCAGTACTTC,CVSSQSDHASSYEQYF
TRBJ2-3,TRBV12-3/TRBV12-4,NA,TRBD2,TGTGCCAGCAGTTTTGGCGGGAGTGCGTCAGATACGCAGTATTTT,CASSFGGSASDTQYF
TRBJ2-6,TRBV6-2/TRBV6-3,NA,NA,TGTGCCAGCAGTTACTGGGACAACGTCCTGACTTTC,CASSYWDNVLTF
TRBJ2-3,TRBV14,NA,NA,TGTGCCAGCAGTATGGTTCCCACAGATACGCAGTATTTT,CASSMVPTDTQYF
TRBJ2-5,TRBV6-5,few,TRBD2,TGTGCCAGCAGTTCCGAGTTAGTAGCGGGAGGGCCTAAGAAGACCCAGTACTTC,CASSSELVAGGPKKTQYF
TRBJ2-7,TRBV28,NA,NA,TGTGCCAGCAGTTTTCGGCAGACCTACGAGCAGTACTTC,CASSFRQTYEQYF
TRBJ1-2,TRBV20-1,NA,NA,TGCAGTGCTAGAAATCTCTTCCTAGCTAACTATGGCTACACCTTC,CSARNLFLANYGYTF
TRBJ2-3,TRBV29-1,NA,TRBD2,TGCAGCGGAACGGGAGCGGGAGTTGGCACAGATACGCAGTATTTT,CSGTGAGVGTDTQYF
TRBJ2-5,TRBV2,NA,TRBD1,TGTGCCAGCAGCCCCGGACAGGGATCGGGAGAGACCCAGTACTTC,CASSPGQGSGETQYF
TRBJ1-2,TRBV9,NA,TRBD1,TGTGCCAGCAGCCCCCGACAGGGGCAAGGCTATGGCTACACCTTC,CASSPRQGQGYGYTF
TRBJ2-5,TRBV12-3/TRBV12-4,NA,TRBD2,TGTGCCAGCACTCCGGGACTAGCGGGAGTCGGAGAGACCCAGTACTTC,CASTPGLAGVGETQYF
TRBJ1-1,TRBV10-3,NA,NA,TGTGCCATCACCCAGACGGCCGTAGGGACTGAAGCTTTCTTT,CAITQTAVGTEAFF
TRBJ2-4,TRBV7-2,few,NA,TGTGCCAGCAGCTTATATATCAAGGAGCAGTACTTC,CASSLYIKEQYF
TRBJ2-5,TRBV20-1,NA,TRBD2,TGCAGTGCTCCCCCCTCTACTAGCGCCCAAGAGACCCAGTACTTC,CSAPPSTSAQETQYF
TRBJ2-7,TRBV7-2,few,TRBD2,TGTGCCAGCAGCCGCTTAGCGGGGAACTCCTACGAGCAGTACTTC,CASSRLAGNSYEQYF
TRBJ2-1,TRBV4-3,NA,NA,TGCGCCAGCAGCCAAGACTCAAGCTCCTACAATGAGCAGTTCTTC,CASSQDSSSYNEQFF
TRBJ1-2,TRBV5-5,once,NA,TGTGCCAGCAGCTCCTGGACGAGGGCCAGCTATGGCTACACCTTC,CASSSWTRASYGYTF
TRBJ2-7,TRBV24-1,few,TRBD1,TGTGCCACCAGTGATCGGACAGGGGTGAGTCTCTACGAGCAGTACTTC,CATSDRTGVSLYEQYF
TRBJ2-7,TRBV5-1,few,TRBD1,TGCGCCAGCAGCTTGGCCAGGGGGCAGATCGAGCAGTACTTC,CASSLARGQIEQYF
TRBJ2-7,TRBV27,NA,TRBD1,TGTGCCAGCAGTCTCGGACAGGCGTTACCCGAGCAGTACTTC,CASSLGQALPEQYF
TRBJ2-3,TRBV5-1,NA,NA,TGCGCCAGCAGCCTAGATTTAGAATTCACAGATACGCAGTATTTT,CASSLDLEFTDTQYF
TRBJ1-2,TRBV18,NA,NA,TGTGCCAGCTCACCACTTGAGTCGGGGTCCTATGGCTACACCTTC,CASSPLESGSYGYTF
TRBJ1-4,TRBV6-2/TRBV6-3,NA,TRBD1,TGTGCCAGCAGTTACCGCGGACAGGGAAGAGGAAGGAACGAAAAACTGTTTTTT,CASSYRGQGRGRNEKLFF
TRBJ2-1,TRBV3-1,NA,NA,TGTGCCAGCAGCCAAGGGTTCGCCGGGACCACCTACAATGAGCAGTTCTTC,CASSQGFAGTTYNEQFF
TRBJ1-2,TRBV29-1,few,TRBD1,TGCAGCGGGACAGGGGTGTCGTCGGATTCCTATGGCTACACCTTC,CSGTGVSSDSYGYTF
TRBJ1-2,TRBV7-2,few,NA,TGTGCCAGCAGCCCGGACAGCGGCTATGGCTACACCTTC,CASSPDSGYGYTF
TRBJ2-7,TRBV13,few,NA,TGTGCCAGCAGCTTAGCGACTAGGTTCTACGAGCAGTACTTC,CASSLATRFYEQYF
TRBJ1-2,TRBV20-1,NA,TRBD1,TGCAGTGCTGCAGGGGGCGGCTACACCTTC,CSAAGGGYTF
TRBJ2-7,TRBV20-1,NA,TRBD2,TGCAGTGCTAGCCGGCTAGCGGTCCCTTCCTACGAGCAGTACTTC,CSASRLAVPSYEQYF
TRBJ2-5,TRBV7-3,NA,TRBD2,TGTGCCAGCAGCTCTAGCGGGAGCCAATGGGAGACCCAGTACTTC,CASSSSGSQWETQYF
TRBJ2-3,TRBV7-2,NA,TRBD2,TGTGCCAGCAGCAACCACAAGCTAGGGACTAGCGGTACCACAGATACGCAGTATTTT,CASSNHKLGTSGTTDTQYF
TRBJ2-7,TRBV3-1,NA,NA,TGTGCCAGCAGCTACCGGAGGGCCGGAAGCTACGAGCAGTACTTC,CASSYRRAGSYEQYF
TRBJ2-1,TRBV7-8,NA,NA,TGTGCCAGCAGCGATGGACAAGGTTACAATGAGCAGTTCTTC,CASSDGQGYNEQFF